The T cell receptor beta chain under discussion was sequenced for a study of cytomegalovirus exposure and HLA in healthy donors. General study points: Confirmation in vitro established that three CMV-associated chains were specific for CMV antigens.

CDR3 length equals 11 residues. Trimming stripped 5 bases from V and 3 bases from J, with 8 bases between. CDR1 and CDR2 (germline): GTSNPN, SVGIG (reference sequence). Produced via immunoSEQ multiplex PCR; TCRdb's table is partial and in-frame only. The table records some 140,000 clones, approximately 84% of them present only once. As for this clone: Its antigen is unknown.

This sequence originates from a woman between 25 and 40 years old in good health and CMV-seronegative. Material: PBMCs. The rearrangement joins TRBV30 to TRBJ2-7, with D maybe TRBD1 (5 bases). The CDR3 sequence is CAWGQNYEQYF. The DNA of the CDR3 is TGTGCCTGGGGACAAAACTACGAGCAGTACTTC.